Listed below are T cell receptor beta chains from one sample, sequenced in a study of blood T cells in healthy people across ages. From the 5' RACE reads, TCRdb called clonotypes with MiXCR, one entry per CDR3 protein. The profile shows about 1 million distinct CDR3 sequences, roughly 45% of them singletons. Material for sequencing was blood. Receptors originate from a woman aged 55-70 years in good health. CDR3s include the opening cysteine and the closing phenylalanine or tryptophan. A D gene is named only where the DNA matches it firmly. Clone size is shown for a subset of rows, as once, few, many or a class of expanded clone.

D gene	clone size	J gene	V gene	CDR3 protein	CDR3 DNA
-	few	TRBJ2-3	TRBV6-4	CARTPPSTDTQYF	TGTGCCAGAACTCCCCCGAGCACAGATACGCAGTATTTT
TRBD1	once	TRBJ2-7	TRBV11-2	CASSPVGRGTGKTYEQYF	TGTGCCAGCAGTCCAGTAGGGCGAGGGACAGGGAAAACCTACGAGCAGTACTTC
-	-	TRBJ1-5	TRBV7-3	CASSLSQPQHF	TGTGCCAGCAGCTTATCCCAGCCCCAGCATTTT
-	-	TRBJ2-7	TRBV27	CASRGGGTRSPYEQYF	TGTGCCAGCAGGGGAGGTGGGACAAGATCTCCCTACGAGCAGTACTTC
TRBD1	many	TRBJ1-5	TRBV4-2	CASSPSTGFNQPQHF	TGTGCCAGCAGCCCGTCGACAGGGTTCAATCAGCCCCAGCATTTT
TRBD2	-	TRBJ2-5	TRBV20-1	CSAGGGGYNEQYF	TGCAGTGCCGGGGGGGGCGGTTACAATGAGCAGTACTTC
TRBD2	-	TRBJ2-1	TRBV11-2	CASSPLTSLLYNEQFF	TGTGCCAGCAGCCCCTTGACTAGCCTATTGTACAATGAGCAGTTCTTC
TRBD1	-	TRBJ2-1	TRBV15	CATSTGTGTEQFF	TGTGCCACCAGCACTGGGACAGGGACTGAGCAGTTCTTC
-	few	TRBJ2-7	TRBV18	CASSPPARVGYEQYF	TGTGCCAGCTCACCACCGGCGCGGGTAGGCTACGAGCAGTACTTC
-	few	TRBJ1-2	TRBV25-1	CASSEFAGAGNGYTF	TGTGCCAGCAGTGAATTCGCGGGGGCGGGAAATGGCTACACCTTC
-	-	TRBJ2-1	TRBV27	CASSPRLGEQFF	TGTGCCAGCAGTCCCCGACTAGGAGAGCAGTTCTTC
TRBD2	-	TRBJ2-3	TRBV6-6	CAGSYGSGAYTDTQYF	TGTGCCGGCAGTTACGGTAGCGGGGCCTACACAGATACGCAGTATTTT
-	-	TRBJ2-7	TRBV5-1	CASSPDFRYEQYF	TGCGCCAGCAGCCCGGACTTCCGTTACGAGCAGTACTTC
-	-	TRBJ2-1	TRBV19	CASSFSVFSSYNEQFF	TGTGCCAGTAGTTTTAGCGTTTTTAGCTCCTACAATGAGCAGTTCTTC
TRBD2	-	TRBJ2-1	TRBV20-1	CSARTTGGRRTYEQFF	TGCAGTGCTAGGACCACCGGGGGGAGGAGGACCTACGAGCAGTTCTTC
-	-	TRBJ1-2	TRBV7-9	CASSYQGGNGYTF	TGTGCCAGCAGCTATCAGGGAGGGAATGGCTACACCTTC
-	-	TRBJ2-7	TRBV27	CASSPGPGLRQYF	TGTGCCAGCAGTCCCGGACCGGGCTTGCGGCAGTACTTC
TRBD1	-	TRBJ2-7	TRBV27	CASSYSLTGAYEQYF	TGTGCCAGCAGCTATTCATTGACAGGGGCCTACGAGCAGTACTTC
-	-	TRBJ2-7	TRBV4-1	CASSQDKGRGNSYEQYF	TGCGCCAGCAGCCAAGATAAAGGGAGGGGGAACTCCTACGAGCAGTACTTC
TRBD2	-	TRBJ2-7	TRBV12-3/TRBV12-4	CASRRGLAGTHEQYF	TGTGCCAGCAGACGGGGACTAGCGGGAACCCACGAGCAGTACTTC
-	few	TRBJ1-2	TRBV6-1	CASSEVSDYGYTF	TGTGCCAGCAGTGAAGTGTCAGACTATGGCTACACCTTC
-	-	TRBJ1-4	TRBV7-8	CASSLRGPTNEKLFF	TGTGCCAGCAGCTTAAGGGGACCAACTAATGAAAAACTGTTTTTT
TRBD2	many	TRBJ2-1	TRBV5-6	CASSSTASGSFQVYNEQFF	TGTGCCAGCAGCTCGACCGCTAGCGGGAGTTTTCAGGTCTACAATGAGCAGTTCTTC
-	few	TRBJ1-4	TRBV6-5	CASSYSRGGSGEKLFF	TGTGCCAGCAGTTACTCTAGGGGGGGAAGCGGTGAAAAACTGTTTTTT
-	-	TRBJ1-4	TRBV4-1	CASSQDTQGDEKLFF	TGCGCCAGCAGCCAAGATACACAGGGTGATGAAAAACTGTTTTTT
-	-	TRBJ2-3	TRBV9	CASSVEGSKTDTQYF	TGTGCCAGCAGCGTAGAAGGTAGTAAAACAGATACGCAGTATTTT
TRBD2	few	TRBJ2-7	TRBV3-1	CASSPVAGGEPYEQYF	TGTGCCAGCAGCCCGGTCGCGGGAGGAGAACCCTACGAGCAGTACTTC
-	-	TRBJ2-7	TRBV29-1	CSVEGHMGEVSYEQYF	TGCAGCGTTGAAGGCCATATGGGGGAGGTTTCCTACGAGCAGTACTTC
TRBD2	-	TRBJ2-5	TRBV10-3	CAISEATSVGGTQYF	TGTGCCATCAGTGAAGCGACTAGCGTTGGTGGGACCCAGTACTTC